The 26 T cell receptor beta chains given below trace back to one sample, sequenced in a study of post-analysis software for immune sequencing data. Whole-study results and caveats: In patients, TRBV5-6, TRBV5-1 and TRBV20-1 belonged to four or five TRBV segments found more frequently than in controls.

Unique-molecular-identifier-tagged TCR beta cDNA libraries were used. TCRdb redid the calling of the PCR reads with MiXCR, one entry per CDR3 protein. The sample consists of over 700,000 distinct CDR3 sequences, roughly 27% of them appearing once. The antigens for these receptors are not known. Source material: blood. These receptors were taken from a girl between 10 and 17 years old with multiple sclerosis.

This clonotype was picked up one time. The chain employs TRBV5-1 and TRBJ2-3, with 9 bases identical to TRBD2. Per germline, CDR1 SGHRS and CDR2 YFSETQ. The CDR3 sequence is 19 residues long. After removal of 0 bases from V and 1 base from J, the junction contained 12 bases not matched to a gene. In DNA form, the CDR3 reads TGCGCCAGCAGCTTGGCGCCCAGCGGGGGGCCCCTCCGCACAGATACGCAGTATTTT. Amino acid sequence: CASSLAPSGGPLRTDTQYF.

CDR3 region: CASRRATGGGNEQFF. In nucleotides, the CDR3 is TGTGCCAGCAGGAGGGCAACGGGGGGGGGCAATGAGCAGTTCTTC. The chain recombines TRBV6-2 or TRBV6-3 with TRBJ2-1; 8 bases fit TRBD2. CDR3 length: 15 residues. From germline, CDR1 is MNHEY and CDR2 SVGEGT. The junction had 10 bases not matched to a gene; V was cut back by 6 bases and J by 6 bases.

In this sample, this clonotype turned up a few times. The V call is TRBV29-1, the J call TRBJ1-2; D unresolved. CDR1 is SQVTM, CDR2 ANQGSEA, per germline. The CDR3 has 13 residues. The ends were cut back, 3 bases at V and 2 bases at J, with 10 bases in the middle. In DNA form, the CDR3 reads TGCAGCGTTGAGACACCGCCCAACTATGGCTACACCTTC. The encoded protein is CSVETPPNYGYTF.

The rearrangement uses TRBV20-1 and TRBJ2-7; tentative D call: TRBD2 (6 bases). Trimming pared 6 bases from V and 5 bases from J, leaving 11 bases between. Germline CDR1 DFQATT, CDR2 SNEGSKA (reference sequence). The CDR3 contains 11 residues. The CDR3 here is CSARRVDEQYF. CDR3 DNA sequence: TGCAGTGCCAGGAGGGTCGACGAGCAGTACTTC.

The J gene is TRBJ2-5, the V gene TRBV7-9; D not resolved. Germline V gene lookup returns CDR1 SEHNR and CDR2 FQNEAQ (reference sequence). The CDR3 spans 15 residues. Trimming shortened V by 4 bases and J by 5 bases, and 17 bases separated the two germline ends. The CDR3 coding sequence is TGTGCCAGCAGCTCTCTGGCGGCCACCGGGGAGACCCAGTACTTC. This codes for CASSSLAATGETQYF.

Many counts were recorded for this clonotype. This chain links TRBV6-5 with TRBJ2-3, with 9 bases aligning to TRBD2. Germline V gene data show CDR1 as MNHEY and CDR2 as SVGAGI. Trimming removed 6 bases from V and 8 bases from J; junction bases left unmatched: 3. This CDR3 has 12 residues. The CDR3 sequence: CASSPGLATQYF. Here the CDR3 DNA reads TGTGCCAGCAGCCCGGGACTAGCTACGCAGTATTTT.

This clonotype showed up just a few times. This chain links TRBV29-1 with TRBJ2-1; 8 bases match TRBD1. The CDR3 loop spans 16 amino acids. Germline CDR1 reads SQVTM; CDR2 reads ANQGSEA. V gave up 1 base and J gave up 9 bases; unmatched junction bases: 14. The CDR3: CSVEAPGGQGALEQFF. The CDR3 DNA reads TGCAGCGTTGAAGCCCCGGGTGGGCAGGGGGCGCTTGAGCAGTTCTTC.

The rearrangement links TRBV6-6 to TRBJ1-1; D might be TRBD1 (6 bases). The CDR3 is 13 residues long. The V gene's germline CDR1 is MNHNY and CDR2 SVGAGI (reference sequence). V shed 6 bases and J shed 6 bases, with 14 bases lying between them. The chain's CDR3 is CASSPQGPAEAFF. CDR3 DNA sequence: TGTGCCAGCAGCCCACAGGGCCCCGCTGAAGCTTTCTTT.

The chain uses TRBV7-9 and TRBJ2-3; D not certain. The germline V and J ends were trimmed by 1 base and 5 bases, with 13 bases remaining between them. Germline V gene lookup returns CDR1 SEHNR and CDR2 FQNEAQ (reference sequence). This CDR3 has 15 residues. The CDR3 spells CASSLDTRIRDTQYF. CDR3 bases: TGTGCCAGCAGCTTAGACACGAGGATACGAGATACGCAGTATTTT.

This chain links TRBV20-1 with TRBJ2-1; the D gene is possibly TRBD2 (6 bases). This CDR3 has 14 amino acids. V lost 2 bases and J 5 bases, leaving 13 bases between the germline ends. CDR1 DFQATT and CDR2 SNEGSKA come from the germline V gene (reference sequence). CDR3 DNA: TGCAGTGCTAGAAATGGACTAACCCACAATGAGCAGTTCTTC. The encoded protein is CSARNGLTHNEQFF.

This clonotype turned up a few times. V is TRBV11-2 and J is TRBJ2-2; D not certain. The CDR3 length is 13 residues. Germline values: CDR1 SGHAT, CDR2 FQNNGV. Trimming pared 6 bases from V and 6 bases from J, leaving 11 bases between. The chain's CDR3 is CASSLYLSGELFF. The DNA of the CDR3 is TGTGCCAGCAGTTTGTACCTCTCCGGGGAGCTGTTTTTT.

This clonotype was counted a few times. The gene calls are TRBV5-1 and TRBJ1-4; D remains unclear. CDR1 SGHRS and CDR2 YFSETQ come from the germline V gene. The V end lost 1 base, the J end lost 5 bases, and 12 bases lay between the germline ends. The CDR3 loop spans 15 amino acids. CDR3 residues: CASSLNGQSNEKLFF. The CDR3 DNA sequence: TGCGCCAGCAGCTTGAATGGGCAATCCAATGAAAAACTGTTTTTT.

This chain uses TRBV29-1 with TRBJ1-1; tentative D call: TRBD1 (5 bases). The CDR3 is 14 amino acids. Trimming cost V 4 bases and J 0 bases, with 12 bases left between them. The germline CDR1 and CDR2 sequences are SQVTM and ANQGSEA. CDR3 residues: CSVVGPLMNTEAFF. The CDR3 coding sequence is TGCAGCGTTGTGGGGCCCCTGATGAACACTGAAGCTTTCTTT.

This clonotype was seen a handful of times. The CDR3 spells CASNPGFSYGYTF. CDR3 in DNA: TGTGCCAGCAATCCAGGGTTTTCCTATGGCTACACCTTC. This sequence joins TRBV12-3 or TRBV12-4 and TRBJ1-2, with TRBD1 as a possible D gene (5 bases). V was cut by 7 bases and J by 4 bases, with 13 bases left in between. The CDR3 totals 13 residues.

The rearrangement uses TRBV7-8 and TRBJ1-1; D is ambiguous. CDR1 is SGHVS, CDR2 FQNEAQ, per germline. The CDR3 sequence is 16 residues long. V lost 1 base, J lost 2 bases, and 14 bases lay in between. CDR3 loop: CASSLVPIPLNTEAFF. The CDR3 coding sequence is TGTGCCAGCAGCTTAGTTCCGATTCCGCTCAACACTGAAGCTTTCTTT. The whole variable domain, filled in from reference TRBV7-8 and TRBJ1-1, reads GAGVSQSPRYKVAKRGQDVALRCDPISGHVSLFWYQQALGQGPEFLTYFQNEAQLDKSGLPSDRFFAERPEGSVSTLKIQRTQQEDSAVYLCASSLVPIPLNTEAFFGQGTRLTVV.

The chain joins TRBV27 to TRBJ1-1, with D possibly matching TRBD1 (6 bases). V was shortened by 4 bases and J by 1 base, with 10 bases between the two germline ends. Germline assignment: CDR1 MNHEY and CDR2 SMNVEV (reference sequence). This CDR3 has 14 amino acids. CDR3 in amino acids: CASSWRGQNTEAFF. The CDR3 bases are TGTGCCAGCAGTTGGAGGGGACAGAACACTGAAGCTTTCTTT.

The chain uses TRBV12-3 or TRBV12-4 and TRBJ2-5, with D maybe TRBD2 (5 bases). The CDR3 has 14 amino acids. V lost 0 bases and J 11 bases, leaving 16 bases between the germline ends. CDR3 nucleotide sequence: TGTGCCAGCAGTTTAGCGGGAGCCCGATGGGAGCAGTACTTC. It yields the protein CASSLAGARWEQYF.

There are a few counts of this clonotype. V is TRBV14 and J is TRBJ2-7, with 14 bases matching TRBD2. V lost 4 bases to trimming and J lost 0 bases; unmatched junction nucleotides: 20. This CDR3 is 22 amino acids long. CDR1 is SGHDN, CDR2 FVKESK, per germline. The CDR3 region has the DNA TGTGCCAGCAGCCCGCGCATCCCATTTTGGACTAGCGGGAGGCCACCCTCCTACGAGCAGTACTTC. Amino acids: CASSPRIPFWTSGRPPSYEQYF.

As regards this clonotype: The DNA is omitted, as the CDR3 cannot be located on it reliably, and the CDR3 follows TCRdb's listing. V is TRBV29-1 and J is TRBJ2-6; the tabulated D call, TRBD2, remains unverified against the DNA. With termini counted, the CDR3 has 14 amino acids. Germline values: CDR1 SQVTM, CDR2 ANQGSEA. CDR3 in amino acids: CSVARGSGANVRTF.

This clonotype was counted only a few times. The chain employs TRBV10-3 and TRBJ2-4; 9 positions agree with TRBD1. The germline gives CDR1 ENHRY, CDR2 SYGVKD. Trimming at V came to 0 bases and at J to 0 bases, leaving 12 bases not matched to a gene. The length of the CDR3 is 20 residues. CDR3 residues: CAISESRTGEDRLAKNIQYF. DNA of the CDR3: TGTGCCATCAGTGAGTCGAGGACAGGGGAAGACCGTCTAGCCAAAAACATTCAGTACTTC.

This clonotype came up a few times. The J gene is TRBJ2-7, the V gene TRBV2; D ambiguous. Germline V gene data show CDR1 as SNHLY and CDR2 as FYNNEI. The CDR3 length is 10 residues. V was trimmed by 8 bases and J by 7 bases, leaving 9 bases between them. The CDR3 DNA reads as TGTGCCAGCGCCGGAAGAGAGCAGTACTTC. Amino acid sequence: CASAGREQYF.

CDR3 nucleotide sequence: TGTGCCAGCAGTAGGGCGGGGACAGGGACCTACGAGCAGTACTTC. This gives the protein CASSRAGTGTYEQYF. J is TRBJ2-7 and V is TRBV6-5, with 9 nucleotides matching TRBD1. V lost 5 bases, J lost 2 bases, and 7 bases stayed unmatched. CDR3 length equals 15 residues. In germline, CDR1 is MNHEY, CDR2 SVGAGI.

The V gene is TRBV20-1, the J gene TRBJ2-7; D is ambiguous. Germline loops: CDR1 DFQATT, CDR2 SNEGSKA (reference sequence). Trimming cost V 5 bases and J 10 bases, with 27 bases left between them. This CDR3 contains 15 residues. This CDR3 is CSALPPWTDQEAQYF. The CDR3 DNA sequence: TGCAGTGCTCTCCCCCCGTGGACGGACCAAGAGGCCCAGTACTTC.

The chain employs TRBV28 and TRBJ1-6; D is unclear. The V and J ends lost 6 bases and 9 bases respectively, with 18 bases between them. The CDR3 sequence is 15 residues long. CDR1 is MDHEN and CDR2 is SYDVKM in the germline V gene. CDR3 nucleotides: TGTGCCAGCAGAGTGTCTGGACCGCAAGGTTCACCCCTCCACTTT. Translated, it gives CASRVSGPQGSPLHF.

The DNA of the CDR3 is TGTGCCAGCAGCTTAGGGGGAGCGGGAGGCCCTGAGCAGTTCTTC. It codes for CASSLGGAGGPEQFF. The chain joins TRBV11-3 to TRBJ2-1; 9 bases agree with TRBD2. V was clipped by 1 base and J by 9 bases; unmatched bases: 7. This CDR3 has 15 residues. CDR1 SGHNT and CDR2 YENEEA come from the germline V gene.

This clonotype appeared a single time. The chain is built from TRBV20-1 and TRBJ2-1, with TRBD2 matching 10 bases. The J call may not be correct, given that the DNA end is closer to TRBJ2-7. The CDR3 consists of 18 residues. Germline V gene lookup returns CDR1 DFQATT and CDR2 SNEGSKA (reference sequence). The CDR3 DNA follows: TGCAGTGCTAGAGTTCGTGGACTAGCGGCCGTAATGTACAATGAGCAGTACTTC. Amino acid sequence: CSARVRGLAAVMYNEQYF.